These T cell receptor beta chains were read from a single sample in a study of cytomegalovirus exposure and HLA in healthy donors. The data were produced by immunoSEQ multiplex PCR, yet TCRdb's version contains in-frame clones alone and is incomplete. Here the sample spans about 150,000 clones, 85% to 95% being singletons. Sequencing was carried out using PBMCs. These receptors were obtained from a man younger than 35 in good health and CMV-seropositive. CDR3s include the opening cysteine and the closing phenylalanine or tryptophan. D genes are given only for firm matches. Rows give clone size only sometimes, using once, few, many, or a class for an expanded clone.

d_call,v_call,clone_size,j_call,cdr3_nt,cdr3_aa
.,TRBV7-9,.,TRBJ1-3,TGTGCCAGCAGCTTAAGTCTCTGGGGCGTATCCTCTGGAAACACCATATATTTT,CASSLSLWGVSSGNTIYF
.,TRBV5-1,.,TRBJ1-1,TGCGCCAGCAGCTTTATCGGGGGGACCACTGAAGCTTTCTTT,CASSFIGGTTEAFF
TRBD2,TRBV19,.,TRBJ2-1,TGTGCCAGTAGGAGAGTCGCTAGCGGGAGTAGTGAGCAGTTCTTC,CASRRVASGSSEQFF
TRBD2,TRBV5-1,.,TRBJ2-1,TGCGCCAGCTCGGCGGGAGGTCCTCAGAATGAGCAGTTCTTC,CASSAGGPQNEQFF
TRBD1,TRBV2,.,TRBJ1-5,TGTGCCACCTCGGGACAGGGCCATCAGCCCCAGCATTTT,CATSGQGHQPQHF
.,TRBV7-9,.,TRBJ1-4,TGTGCCAGCAGCTTTGGGGGAGGTGAAAAACTGTTTTTT,CASSFGGGEKLFF
TRBD1,TRBV6-6,.,TRBJ1-2,TGTGCCAGCAGTTATTCGGGACAGAACTATGGCTACACCTTC,CASSYSGQNYGYTF
.,TRBV15,.,TRBJ2-3,TGTGCCACCAGGGCAGCGGGCACAGATACGCAGTATTTT,CATRAAGTDTQYF
.,TRBV6-5,.,TRBJ2-3,TGTGCCAGCCGGGATTTGGTGTCCCCAGATACGCAGTATTTT,CASRDLVSPDTQYF
TRBD1,TRBV25-1,.,TRBJ2-7,TGTGCCAGCAGGAGGGTCGGACAGGGAAACTCCTACGAGCAGTACTTC,CASRRVGQGNSYEQYF
.,TRBV2,once,TRBJ2-5,TGTGCCATCAAGGGGTTCGAGCAAGAGACCCAGTACTTC,CAIKGFEQETQYF
TRBD2,TRBV27,.,TRBJ2-1,TGTGCCAGCAGCCCCGGGACTACCATTTACAATGAGCAGTTCTTC,CASSPGTTIYNEQFF
TRBD1,TRBV29-1,.,TRBJ1-1,TGCAGCGTCCGAGAGGGGGCGAACACTGAAGCTTTCTTT,CSVREGANTEAFF
TRBD2,TRBV5-4,.,TRBJ2-6,TGTGCCAGCAGCCCCGGGGGGGCTGGGGCCAACGTCCTGACTTTC,CASSPGGAGANVLTF
.,TRBV27,.,TRBJ1-5,TGTGCCAGCAGTCCTGACAGGTCTCGCAATCAGCCCCAGCATTTT,CASSPDRSRNQPQHF
TRBD2,TRBV7-8,.,TRBJ2-7,TGTGCCAGCAGCCCTGGACTAGCGGCCTACGAGCAGTACTTC,CASSPGLAAYEQYF
.,TRBV9,.,TRBJ2-7,TGTGCCAGCAGCGTAAATCCTGGGCTACCCTCCTACGAGCAGTACTTC,CASSVNPGLPSYEQYF
TRBD1,TRBV19,.,TRBJ2-7,TGTGCCAGTAGTTCTGGACAGGGAAGCTACGAGCAGTACTTC,CASSSGQGSYEQYF
TRBD1,TRBV15,.,TRBJ2-5,TGTGCCACCAGCAGTCGACAGGGGAGAAAGACCCAGTACTTC,CATSSRQGRKTQYF
TRBD2,TRBV27,.,TRBJ2-3,TGTGCCAGCAATAGAGCGGGAGTTACAACAGATACGCAGTATTTT,CASNRAGVTTDTQYF
.,TRBV7-9,.,TRBJ2-1,TGTGCCAGCAGCTCACAGGGTGGTGGTGAGCAGTTCTTC,CASSSQGGGEQFF
TRBD1,TRBV28,.,TRBJ1-5,TGTGCCAGCAGACAGGGGGGGAGCAATCAGCCCCAGCATTTT,CASRQGGSNQPQHF
.,TRBV15,.,TRBJ1-4,TGTGCCACCGCCAGGGGCGGAACTAATGAAAAACTGTTTTTT,CATARGGTNEKLFF
TRBD2,TRBV2,.,TRBJ2-1,TGTGCCAGCAGTGGACTAGCGGGATTGTACAATGAGCAGTTCTTC,CASSGLAGLYNEQFF
TRBD1,TRBV28,.,TRBJ2-7,TGTGCCAGCAGTCGTCCGGGACAGGGGTACGAGCAGTACTTC,CASSRPGQGYEQYF
.,TRBV30,.,TRBJ1-2,TGTGCCTGGATCTCCTTATATGGCTACACCTTC,CAWISLYGYTF
.,TRBV7-2,.,TRBJ1-2,TGTGCCAGCAGCTTAGGAGGGGCGGAGGGGAAAGAGTTTGGCTACACCTTC,CASSLGGAEGKEFGYTF
TRBD2,TRBV27,.,TRBJ2-1,TGTGCCAGCAGTGAAGCGGGGGACTACAATGAGCAGTTCTTC,CASSEAGDYNEQFF
.,TRBV18,.,TRBJ1-1,TGTGCCAGCTCATCGCGACAGACTCAGAACACTGAAGCTTTCTTT,CASSSRQTQNTEAFF
.,TRBV7-2,once,TRBJ1-2,TGTGCCAGCAGCTTGCAGGGGAACTATGGCTACACCTTC,CASSLQGNYGYTF
TRBD1,TRBV5-1,.,TRBJ2-5,TGCGCCAGCAGCTTGGCGACAGGGGTAGAGACCCAGTACTTC,CASSLATGVETQYF
.,TRBV5-1,once,TRBJ2-2,TGCGCCAGCAGCTTGGGGACAGACACCGGGGAGCTGTTTTTT,CASSLGTDTGELFF
.,TRBV18,.,TRBJ2-1,TGTGCCAGCTCACCAGGACTCGTCTATGAGCAGTTCTTC,CASSPGLVYEQFF
TRBD1,TRBV5-1,.,TRBJ1-5,TGCGCCAGCAGTCCTTCGACAGGGGCTAATCAGCCCCAGCATTTT,CASSPSTGANQPQHF
.,TRBV5-4,.,TRBJ2-1,TGTGCCAGCCGAATTGACTCGAGCAATGAGCAGTTCTTC,CASRIDSSNEQFF
TRBD2,TRBV9,.,TRBJ2-3,TGTGCCAGCAGCGTAGAGGAAGCGGGGGGAACAGATACGCAGTATTTT,CASSVEEAGGTDTQYF